What follows are 26 T cell receptor beta chains derived from one specimen sequenced in a study of T cells after yellow fever vaccination. TCRdb fed the 5' RACE reads into MiXCR, producing one record per CDR3 protein. The repertoire holds over 250,000 distinct CDR3 sequences, with about 5.2% as singletons. Sequences were derived from CD4+ T cells sorted from PBMCs, sampled on the day of the yellow fever booster vaccination. The receptors were gathered from a man aged 18 to 29 who received the YFV17D yellow fever vaccine.

This clonotype was seen more than once but under ten times. CDR3 sequence (DNA): TGTGCCGGGGGAACGCAGGCAAACACTGAAGCTTTCTTT. This translates into CAGGTQANTEAFF. The chain has TRBV2 and TRBJ1-1, with TRBD1 as a possible D gene (5 bases). Per germline, CDR1 SNHLY and CDR2 FYNNEI. The CDR3 is 13 residues long. Trimming pared 11 bases from V and 2 bases from J, leaving 15 bases between.

This clonotype has more than one count but fewer than ten. V is TRBV18 and J is TRBJ1-3, with D hard to call. The CDR3 is made up of 14 amino acids. Deletions cut 1 base from V and 2 bases from J, with 6 bases between. From germline, CDR1 is KGHSH and CDR2 LQKENI. DNA of the CDR3: TGTGCCAGCTCACCACAGCCACCTGGAAACACCATATATTTT. Protein product: CASSPQPPGNTIYF.

The chain carries TRBV9 and TRBJ2-3; D possibly matches TRBD1 or TRBD2 (5 bases each). V lost 4 bases, J lost 6 bases, and 15 bases lay in between. The CDR3 covers 14 residues. Germline CDR1 SGDLS, CDR2 YYNGEE. In nucleotides, the CDR3 is TGTGCCAGCAGCACCCGGGACCCCGTTGATACGCAGTATTTT. Its protein is CASSTRDPVDTQYF.

This clonotype was observed at least ten times. The V and J genes are TRBV7-6 and TRBJ2-7, with TRBD1 matching 7 bases. The V gene end was trimmed by 3 bases and the J gene end by 0 bases; junction bases not matched to a gene: 2. Germline CDR1 is SGHVS and CDR2 is FNYEAQ. The CDR3 extends over 14 amino acids. The CDR3 DNA is TGTGCCAGCAGCTTCCGGGACAGCTCCTACGAGCAGTACTTC. Its protein is CASSFRDSSYEQYF. Supplemented by reference TRBV7-6 and TRBJ2-7, the full variable domain reads GAGVSQSPRYKVTKRGQDVALRCDPISGHVSLYWYRQALGQGPEFLTYFNYEAQQDKSGLPNDRFSAERPEGSISTLTIQRTEQRDSAMYRCASSFRDSSYEQYFGPGTRLTVT.

The chain couples TRBV20-1 to TRBJ2-5; 7 positions match TRBD1. The V gene's germline CDR1 is DFQATT and CDR2 SNEGSKA (reference sequence). The CDR3 is made up of 13 amino acids. After removal of 6 bases from V and 2 bases from J, the junction contained 6 bases not matched to a gene. CDR3: CSAPDRAQETQYF. The CDR3 DNA follows: TGCAGTGCACCTGACAGGGCACAAGAGACCCAGTACTTC.

This clonotype occurred many times. V and J are TRBV5-1 and TRBJ2-1, with a possible D match to TRBD1 (6 bases). Trimming removed 1 base from V and 12 bases from J, with 11 bases in between. Germline CDR1 is SGHRS and CDR2 is YFSETQ. The CDR3 length is 12 residues. CDR3 in amino acids: CASSLKQGTQFF. The CDR3 region has the DNA TGCGCCAGCAGCTTGAAACAGGGAACGCAGTTCTTC.

This clonotype was detected a few times. The V call is TRBV29-1, the J call TRBJ2-3; no clear D gene. The V gene lost 7 bases and the J gene lost 5 bases, with 7 bases spanning the gap. The CDR3 extends over 10 amino acids. Germline loops: CDR1 SQVTM, CDR2 ANQGSEA. DNA of the CDR3: TGCAGCGAGAGGTTAGATACGCAGTATTTT. It encodes CSERLDTQYF.

V is TRBV11-2 and J is TRBJ2-5; 7 bases match TRBD1. CDR1 is SGHAT and CDR2 is FQNNGV in the germline V gene. V lost 5 bases to trimming and J lost 7 bases; unmatched junction nucleotides: 13. The CDR3 runs 15 residues. CDR3 in DNA: TGTGCCAGCAGCCTTGGGACAGACGCTCTGAGGACCCAGTACTTC. It is translated as CASSLGTDALRTQYF.

V usage is TRBV5-5 and J usage is TRBJ1-1; D unclear. Per the germline V gene, CDR1 is SGHKS and CDR2 is YYEKEE (reference sequence). V dropped 5 bases and J dropped 0 bases, with 5 bases sitting between them. The CDR3 loop spans 12 amino acids. This CDR3 reads CASSRLNTEAFF. The CDR3 DNA sequence: TGTGCCAGCAGTAGACTGAACACTGAAGCTTTCTTT.

The CDR3 DNA follows: TGCAGTGCTAGAAAAGGTGGTAGCGGGGCCTACGAGCAGTACGTC. This translates into CSARKGGSGAYEQYV. The V call is TRBV20-1, the J call TRBJ2-7, with 8 bases fitting TRBD2. CDR3 length: 15 amino acids. Germline V gene data show CDR1 as DFQATT and CDR2 as SNEGSKA (reference sequence). The junction had 8 bases not matched to a gene; V was cut back by 2 bases and J by 2 bases.

This clonotype was observed at least ten times. The V gene is TRBV28, the J gene TRBJ2-4, with 9 positions matching TRBD2. CDR1 is MDHEN and CDR2 is SYDVKM in the germline V gene. The CDR3 has 18 residues. The V segment lost 3 bases and the J segment 0 bases; nucleotides outside the gene matches: 9. CDR3 in amino acids: CASSFGLAGRLAKNIQYF. CDR3 sequence (DNA): TGTGCCAGCAGTTTCGGCCTAGCGGGGCGATTAGCCAAAAACATTCAGTACTTC.

This clonotype showed up many times. The chain joins TRBV5-1 to TRBJ1-4, with a weak D call TRBD1 (5 bases). The germline V and J ends were trimmed by 4 bases and 1 base, with 23 bases remaining between them. The CDR3 is 19 amino acids. The germline V gene has CDR1 SGHRS and CDR2 YFSETQ. The CDR3 loop reads CASSPGLAYRGETNEKLFF. Written as DNA, the CDR3 is TGCGCCAGCAGCCCGGGGCTAGCCTATCGAGGCGAAACTAATGAAAAACTGTTTTTT.

This clonotype showed up many times. This sequence joins TRBV7-3 and TRBJ1-2; a possible D gene is TRBD1 (5 bases). V lost 2 bases and J 8 bases, leaving 12 bases between the germline ends. CDR1 SGHTA and CDR2 FQGTGA come from the germline V gene. The CDR3 length is 13 residues. The CDR3 nucleotides are TGTGCCAGCAGCTTAGGGTGGGGGAAGGGCTACACCTTC. Translating it yields CASSLGWGKGYTF. The whole variable domain, filled in from reference TRBV7-3 and TRBJ1-2, reads GAGVSQTPSNKVTEKGKYVELRCDPISGHTALYWYRQSLGQGPEFLIYFQGTGAADDSGLPNDRFFAVRPEGSVSTLKIQRTERGDSAVYLCASSLGWGKGYTFGSGTRLTVV.

The chain has TRBV27 and TRBJ2-7; tentatively, D is TRBD1 or TRBD2 (5 bases each). Germline V gene lookup returns CDR1 MNHEY and CDR2 SMNVEV (reference sequence). This CDR3 is built from 10 residues. Trimming cost V 7 bases and J 12 bases, with 13 bases left between them. The CDR3 coding sequence is TGTGCCAGCAACCCCCATGGGGGGTACGTC. Its protein product is CASNPHGGYV.

V gene TRBV24-1 combines with J gene TRBJ1-3; D gene unclear. CDR3 size: 10 residues. Trimming stripped 8 bases from V and 4 bases from J, with 2 bases between. Germline values: CDR1 KGHDR, CDR2 SFDVKD. CDR3 coding DNA: TGTGCCACCAACGGAAACACCATATATTTT. This encodes CATNGNTIYF.

In its sample, this clonotype was seen many times. This chain joins TRBV2 and TRBJ2-1; 14 positions match TRBD2. Per the germline V gene, CDR1 is SNHLY and CDR2 is FYNNEI. V shed 6 bases, J shed 3 bases, and the junction held 7 bases outside the gene matches. The CDR3 is 17 residues long. The CDR3 DNA sequence: TGTGCCAGCAGGGGGGACGGGACTAGCGGGGGCTACAATGAGCAGTTCTTC. Encoded protein: CASRGDGTSGGYNEQFF. The full variable domain, with the rest looked up from reference TRBV2 and TRBJ2-1, is EPEVTQTPSHQVTQMGQEVILRCVPISNHLYFYWYRQILGQKVEFLVSFYNNEISEKSEIFDDQFSVERPDGSNFTLKIRSTKLEDSAMYFCASRGDGTSGGYNEQFFGPGTRLTVL.

In this sample, this clonotype turned up a few times. The chain is built from TRBV3-1 and TRBJ1-1, with D unresolved. The CDR3 has 15 residues. Germline CDR1 and CDR2: LGHDT and YNNKEL (reference sequence). V was shortened by 3 bases and J by 0 bases, with 11 bases between the two germline ends. In DNA form, the CDR3 reads TGTGCCAGCAGCCACTTTCGCGCTCTGAACACTGAAGCTTTCTTT. Protein product: CASSHFRALNTEAFF. The variable domain in full, completed from reference TRBV3-1 and TRBJ1-1, reads DTAVSQTPKYLVTQMGNDKSIKCEQNLGHDTMYWYKQDSKKFLKIMFSYNNKELIINETVPNRFSPKSPDKAHLNLHINSLELGDSAVYFCASSHFRALNTEAFFGQGTRLTVV.

V is TRBV15 and J is TRBJ2-3; D may correspond to TRBD1 or TRBD2 (5 bases each). CDR1 and CDR2 (germline): LNHNV, YYDKDF (reference sequence). V lost 1 base to trimming and J lost 1 base, with 15 bases between them. This CDR3 is built from 17 residues. CDR3 loop: CATSRATRVGGTDTQYF. The CDR3 DNA is TGTGCCACCAGCAGAGCCACCAGGGTGGGAGGCACAGATACGCAGTATTTT.

J is TRBJ1-5 and V is TRBV6-5; D is undetermined. The V end lost 6 bases, the J end lost 0 bases, and 12 bases lay between the germline ends. CDR1 and CDR2 (germline): MNHEY, SVGAGI. The CDR3 is 15 residues long. Here the CDR3 DNA reads TGTGCCAGCAGGCCCTTTCAAGATAGCAATCAGCCCCAGCATTTT. This codes for CASRPFQDSNQPQHF.

This clonotype was picked up many times. V usage is TRBV7-9 and J usage is TRBJ1-1; D call uncertain. Germline-derived CDR1 and CDR2 are SEHNR and FQNEAQ (reference sequence). Trimming stripped 6 bases from V and 3 bases from J, with 17 bases between. The CDR3 is 15 residues long. CDR3 sequence (DNA): TGTGCCAGCAGACGAACCAACGGGCCCGACACTGAAGCTTTCTTT. It encodes CASRRTNGPDTEAFF.

This clonotype was recorded at least ten times. The CDR3 region has the DNA TGCGCCAGCAGCCAAGATTGGCCTTCGACCCAGTACTTC. Translating it yields CASSQDWPSTQYF. This chain connects TRBV4-1 to TRBJ2-5, with D uncertain. V lost 0 bases, J lost 7 bases, and 9 bases lay in between. This CDR3 is 13 amino acids long. Germline CDR1 reads MGHRA; CDR2 reads YSYEKL.

This clonotype was found many times. This chain connects TRBV9 to TRBJ1-2; 8 bases align to TRBD1. J gave up 8 bases and V 0 bases, and 6 bases lay outside the gene matches. The CDR3 is made up of 14 amino acids. Germline CDR1 and CDR2: SGDLS and YYNGEE. CDR3 sequence: CASSVGPQGEGYTF. In nucleotides, the CDR3 is TGTGCCAGCAGCGTAGGCCCACAGGGGGAGGGCTACACCTTC.

There are a few counts of this clonotype. The chain employs TRBV28 and TRBJ1-2, with 8 bases identical to TRBD1. With V trimmed by 5 bases and J by 1 base, 3 bases remained unmatched. Germline lookup yields CDR1 MDHEN and CDR2 SYDVKM. The CDR3 totals 14 residues. The CDR3 reads CASSRTGFNYGYTF. The CDR3 bases are TGTGCCAGCAGTCGGACAGGGTTTAACTATGGCTACACCTTC.

This clonotype was seen a handful of times. The genes are TRBV5-1 and TRBJ1-2, with 7 bases fitting TRBD1. The trim removed 4 bases at V and 1 base at J, leaving 7 bases unmatched. The CDR3 runs to 15 residues. CDR1 and CDR2 from the germline V gene are SGHRS and YFSETQ. CDR3 residues: CASSTSGTVNYGYTF. The CDR3 bases are TGCGCCAGCAGCACGTCCGGGACAGTTAACTATGGCTACACCTTC.

This chain links TRBV7-2 with TRBJ2-6; possibly TRBD1 or TRBD2 for D (6 bases each). V lost 5 bases to trimming and J lost 0 bases, with 11 bases between them. The V gene's germline CDR1 is SGHTA and CDR2 FQGNSA. This CDR3 is 16 amino acids long. The CDR3 reads CASSGGPPSGANVLTF. The DNA of the CDR3 is TGTGCCAGCAGCGGGGGGCCCCCCTCTGGGGCCAACGTCCTGACTTTC.

This clonotype has at least ten counts. V usage is TRBV6-2 or TRBV6-3 and J usage is TRBJ2-5, with D possibly TRBD2 on 5 matching bases. The V end was cut by 5 bases, the J end by 3 bases, with 16 bases between. The germline CDR1 and CDR2 sequences are MNHEY and SVGEGT. The CDR3 extends over 15 amino acids. CDR3 sequence: CASSVVREFEETQYF. CDR3 nucleotide sequence: TGTGCCAGCAGTGTAGTCCGGGAATTTGAAGAGACCCAGTACTTC.